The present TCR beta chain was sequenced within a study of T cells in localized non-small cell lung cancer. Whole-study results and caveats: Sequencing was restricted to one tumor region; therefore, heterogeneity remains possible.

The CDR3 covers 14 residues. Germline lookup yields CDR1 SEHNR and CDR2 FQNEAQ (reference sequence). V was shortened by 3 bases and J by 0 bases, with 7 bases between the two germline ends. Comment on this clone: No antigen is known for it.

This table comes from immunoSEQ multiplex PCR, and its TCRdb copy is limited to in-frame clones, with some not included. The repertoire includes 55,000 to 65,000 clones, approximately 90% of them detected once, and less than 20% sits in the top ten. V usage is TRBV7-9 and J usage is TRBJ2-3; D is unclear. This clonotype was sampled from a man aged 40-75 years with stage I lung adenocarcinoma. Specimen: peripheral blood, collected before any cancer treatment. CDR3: CASSFDISTDTQYF. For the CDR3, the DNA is TGTGCCAGCAGCTTTGACATCAGCACAGATACGCAGTATTTT.